The sequence of this T cell receptor (beta chain) was determined in a study of graft-versus-host responses after intestinal transplantation. Whole-study context: The recipients all started with anti-thymocyte globulin induction and then took tacrolimus and steroids for around three years.

A few counts support this clone. Its specificity is not known. The CDR3 covers 15 residues. The germline V gene has CDR1 GTSNPN and CDR2 SVGIG (reference sequence). Trimming pared 2 bases from V and 3 bases from J, leaving 14 bases between. TCRdb's copy holds only in-frame clones and misses some; the assay was immunoSEQ multiplex PCR. The profile shows about 88,000 clones, 91% of them singletons. The chain joins TRBV30 to TRBJ1-3; the D is unclear. This sequence was found in a human donor who was the organ donor for an intestinal transplant. Sequencing used unstimulated CD4+ T cells sorted from spleen or lymph node cells, obtained before transplant. CDR3 DNA: TGTGCCTGGAGTACCACGAGGGCGCGTGGAAACACCATATATTTT. Its protein is CAWSTTRARGNTIYF.